These T cell receptor beta chains were read from a single sample in a study of CD8 T cells in ankylosing spondylitis. TCRdb re-analysed the 5' RACE reads in MiXCR, keeping a single row per CDR3 protein. The table includes more than 100,000 distinct CDR3 sequences, roughly an eighth detected once. The sample was blood, either unsorted or a sorted T cell fraction (not recorded which). Receptor source: a female donor with ankylosing spondylitis or in good health (not recorded which). Each CDR3 is given with its conserved first and last residue. Each record gives: J gene, V gene, CDR3 length, D gene, clone size, CDR3 DNA, CDR3 protein. A D gene is named only where the DNA matches it firmly. Rows give clone size only sometimes, using once, few, many, or a class for an expanded clone.

J gene: TRBJ1-6; V gene: TRBV20-1; CDR3 length: 15; D gene: TRBD1; clone size: many; CDR3 DNA: TGCAGTGCTCTAAGCCCGGGACAGGGAGGTTCACCCCTCCACTTT; CDR3 protein: CSALSPGQGGSPLHF
J gene: TRBJ1-2; V gene: TRBV25-1; CDR3 length: 16; D gene: TRBD1; clone size: many; CDR3 DNA: TGTGCCAGCAGTGCCCGAGGGACAGGGGGCCGCTACGGCTACACCTTC; CDR3 protein: CASSARGTGGRYGYTF
J gene: TRBJ2-1; V gene: TRBV30; CDR3 length: 17; D gene: NA; clone size: many; CDR3 DNA: TGTGCCTGGAGTCCCCCTATTGAGGCAGGTAACTACAATGAGCAGTTCTTC; CDR3 protein: CAWSPPIEAGNYNEQFF
J gene: TRBJ2-3; V gene: TRBV25-1; CDR3 length: 14; D gene: NA; clone size: few; CDR3 DNA: TGTGCCAGCAGTCTTCGACTTAACACAGATACGCAGTATTTT; CDR3 protein: CASSLRLNTDTQYF
J gene: TRBJ2-3; V gene: TRBV3-1; CDR3 length: 14; D gene: NA; clone size: many; CDR3 DNA: TGTGCCAGCAGCCCCAAACTAAACACAGATACGCAGTATTTT; CDR3 protein: CASSPKLNTDTQYF
J gene: TRBJ2-7; V gene: TRBV11-2; CDR3 length: 14; D gene: TRBD1; clone size: many; CDR3 DNA: TGTGCCAGCAGCTTGGACAGGGTCTCCTACGAGCAGTACTTC; CDR3 protein: CASSLDRVSYEQYF
J gene: TRBJ2-3; V gene: TRBV12-3/TRBV12-4; CDR3 length: 17; D gene: TRBD2; clone size: many; CDR3 DNA: TGTGCCAGCAGTTTCTCTAGCGGGGGGGCCGGGTCAGATACGCAGTATTTT; CDR3 protein: CASSFSSGGAGSDTQYF
J gene: TRBJ1-1; V gene: TRBV20-1; CDR3 length: 12; D gene: NA; clone size: few; CDR3 DNA: TGCAGTGGGGCGGGTGGGCCCACTGAAGCTTTCTTT; CDR3 protein: CSGAGGPTEAFF
J gene: TRBJ1-1; V gene: TRBV20-1; CDR3 length: 15; D gene: NA; clone size: NA; CDR3 DNA: TGCAGTGCTAGAGATAACACAGGACCAGGGACTGAAGCTTTCTTT; CDR3 protein: CSARDNTGPGTEAFF
J gene: TRBJ2-5; V gene: TRBV10-3; CDR3 length: 13; D gene: NA; clone size: many; CDR3 DNA: TGTGCCATCAGGAACCCCCAGGGAGAGACCCAGTACTTC; CDR3 protein: CAIRNPQGETQYF
J gene: TRBJ2-2; V gene: TRBV6-5; CDR3 length: 15; D gene: NA; clone size: many; CDR3 DNA: TGTGCCAGCAGTTACTCCGGACAGAACACCGGGGAGCTGTTTTTT; CDR3 protein: CASSYSGQNTGELFF
J gene: TRBJ1-5; V gene: TRBV6-2/TRBV6-3; CDR3 length: 14; D gene: TRBD1; clone size: many; CDR3 DNA: TGTGCCAGCACTGGGACAGGACGCAATCAGCCACAGCATTTT; CDR3 protein: CASTGTGRNQPQHF
J gene: TRBJ1-1; V gene: TRBV5-6; CDR3 length: 16; D gene: TRBD1; clone size: NA; CDR3 DNA: TGTGCCAGCAGCCCCGGGGGGACAGGGCCGAGGACTGAAGCTTTCTTT; CDR3 protein: CASSPGGTGPRTEAFF
J gene: TRBJ2-3; V gene: TRBV3-1; CDR3 length: 13; D gene: NA; clone size: few; CDR3 DNA: TGTGCCAGCAGCCAAGATAAGGGAGATACGCAGTATTTT; CDR3 protein: CASSQDKGDTQYF
J gene: TRBJ2-2; V gene: TRBV7-2; CDR3 length: 14; D gene: NA; clone size: NA; CDR3 DNA: TGTGCCAGCAATCCCCAGGCGAACACCGGGGAGCTGTTTTTT; CDR3 protein: CASNPQANTGELFF
J gene: TRBJ2-1; V gene: TRBV7-6; CDR3 length: 16; D gene: NA; clone size: many; CDR3 DNA: TGTGCCAGCAGCCCCGAGCGCGGGCACCCATACAATGAGCAGTTCTTC; CDR3 protein: CASSPERGHPYNEQFF
J gene: TRBJ1-3; V gene: TRBV7-3; CDR3 length: 15; D gene: NA; clone size: many; CDR3 DNA: TGTGCCAGCAGGTCTGACACGTCTGCTGGAAACACCATATATTTT; CDR3 protein: CASRSDTSAGNTIYF
J gene: TRBJ1-1; V gene: TRBV5-1; CDR3 length: 15; D gene: NA; clone size: many; CDR3 DNA: TGCGCCAGCAGCTTGGGTGGACTTGGGAACACTGAAGCTTTCTTT; CDR3 protein: CASSLGGLGNTEAFF
J gene: TRBJ2-4; V gene: TRBV7-2; CDR3 length: 16; D gene: NA; clone size: many; CDR3 DNA: TGTGCCAGCAGCTTAGTAACCACACTAGCCAAAAACATTCAGTACTTC; CDR3 protein: CASSLVTTLAKNIQYF
J gene: TRBJ1-6; V gene: TRBV13; CDR3 length: 15; D gene: TRBD1; clone size: NA; CDR3 DNA: TGTGCCAGCAGCCTCACTGACAGGGAGAATTCACCCCTCCACTTT; CDR3 protein: CASSLTDRENSPLHF
J gene: TRBJ1-4; V gene: TRBV29-1; CDR3 length: 13; D gene: NA; clone size: NA; CDR3 DNA: TGCAGCGTTGACGACAGCGCCGTTGAAAAACTGTTTTTT; CDR3 protein: CSVDDSAVEKLFF
J gene: TRBJ2-7; V gene: TRBV7-2; CDR3 length: 13; D gene: NA; clone size: many; CDR3 DNA: TGTGCCAGCAGCCGTAGTCAGGCGTACGAGCAGTACTTC; CDR3 protein: CASSRSQAYEQYF
J gene: TRBJ2-3; V gene: TRBV20-1; CDR3 length: 16; D gene: TRBD2; clone size: many; CDR3 DNA: TGCAGTGCTAGGACTAGCGGGAGGTCTGGCACAGATACGCAGTATTTT; CDR3 protein: CSARTSGRSGTDTQYF
J gene: TRBJ1-1; V gene: TRBV12-3/TRBV12-4; CDR3 length: 15; D gene: NA; clone size: many; CDR3 DNA: TGTGCCAGCAGTCCAAGGACAGCCCTGAACACTGAAGCTTTCTTT; CDR3 protein: CASSPRTALNTEAFF
J gene: TRBJ2-2; V gene: TRBV9; CDR3 length: 16; D gene: NA; clone size: few; CDR3 DNA: TGTGCCAGCAGCGTACGTGGGCGGGGGCACACCGGGGAGCTGTTTTTT; CDR3 protein: CASSVRGRGHTGELFF
J gene: TRBJ1-2; V gene: TRBV9; CDR3 length: 14; D gene: TRBD1; clone size: many; CDR3 DNA: TGTGCCAGCAGCCTCGGACAGGGCCAGGATGGCTACACCTTC; CDR3 protein: CASSLGQGQDGYTF
J gene: TRBJ1-2; V gene: TRBV3-1; CDR3 length: 21; D gene: NA; clone size: many; CDR3 DNA: TGTGCCAGCAGCCAAGAATATGGGGACACCTTGCTCCTTTTTGCTAACTATGGCTACACCTTC; CDR3 protein: CASSQEYGDTLLLFANYGYTF
J gene: TRBJ2-2; V gene: TRBV19; CDR3 length: 16; D gene: NA; clone size: many; CDR3 DNA: TGTGCCAGTAGTATAAAGCGGGCCGCCAACACCGGGGAGCTGTTTTTT; CDR3 protein: CASSIKRAANTGELFF
J gene: TRBJ1-1; V gene: TRBV4-1; CDR3 length: 14; D gene: NA; clone size: few; CDR3 DNA: TGCGCCAGCAGCCAACCACTCCTGAACACTGAAGCTTTCTTT; CDR3 protein: CASSQPLLNTEAFF
J gene: TRBJ2-1; V gene: TRBV7-9; CDR3 length: 16; D gene: NA; clone size: many; CDR3 DNA: TGTGCCAGCAGCTTAACATCGACAGGAGCCTACAATGAGCAGTTCTTC; CDR3 protein: CASSLTSTGAYNEQFF
J gene: TRBJ2-4; V gene: TRBV5-1; CDR3 length: 15; D gene: TRBD1; clone size: many; CDR3 DNA: TGCGCCAGCAGCTTGTTAGGGGGCCGAGGCGACATTCAGTACTTC; CDR3 protein: CASSLLGGRGDIQYF
J gene: TRBJ2-1; V gene: TRBV20-1; CDR3 length: 18; D gene: TRBD2; clone size: many; CDR3 DNA: TGCAGTGCTAGAGTGGCGTCTAGCGGGAGCAACTCCTACAATGAGCAGTTCTTC; CDR3 protein: CSARVASSGSNSYNEQFF
J gene: TRBJ2-7; V gene: TRBV19; CDR3 length: 17; D gene: NA; clone size: many; CDR3 DNA: TGTGCCAGTAGTTCCCGAGGGTTAGGAAGTCTCCCCTACGAGCAGTACTTC; CDR3 protein: CASSSRGLGSLPYEQYF
J gene: TRBJ1-1; V gene: TRBV5-1; CDR3 length: 14; D gene: NA; clone size: many; CDR3 DNA: TGCGCCAGCAGCTTATATCCCATGAACACTGAAGCTTTCTTT; CDR3 protein: CASSLYPMNTEAFF
J gene: TRBJ2-3; V gene: TRBV5-1; CDR3 length: 14; D gene: NA; clone size: many; CDR3 DNA: TGCGCCAGCAGCGGAAAACAGGGAGGAGATACGCAGTATTTT; CDR3 protein: CASSGKQGGDTQYF
J gene: TRBJ1-6; V gene: TRBV28; CDR3 length: 12; D gene: NA; clone size: many; CDR3 DNA: TGTGCCAGCAGTGGGGGTAAATCACCCCTCCACTTT; CDR3 protein: CASSGGKSPLHF
J gene: TRBJ2-7; V gene: TRBV5-1; CDR3 length: 11; D gene: NA; clone size: many; CDR3 DNA: TGCGCCAGCAGCGTTACCTACGAGCAGTACTTC; CDR3 protein: CASSVTYEQYF
J gene: TRBJ2-2; V gene: TRBV6-5; CDR3 length: 17; D gene: NA; clone size: NA; CDR3 DNA: TGTGCCAGCAGTTACTCGACAGTCAGGACCTTCACCGGGGAGCTGTTTTTT; CDR3 protein: CASSYSTVRTFTGELFF
J gene: TRBJ1-1; V gene: TRBV28; CDR3 length: 12; D gene: NA; clone size: NA; CDR3 DNA: TGTGCCACCAACTCCATGAACACTGAAGCTTTCTTT; CDR3 protein: CATNSMNTEAFF
J gene: TRBJ2-7; V gene: TRBV11-3; CDR3 length: 13; D gene: TRBD2; clone size: many; CDR3 DNA: TGTGCCAGCAGCTCACTAGCGGGAGAAGAGCAGTACTTC; CDR3 protein: CASSSLAGEEQYF
J gene: TRBJ2-2; V gene: TRBV5-1; CDR3 length: 13; D gene: NA; clone size: many; CDR3 DNA: TGCGCCAGCAGCCCTAAAATTACCGGGGAGCTGTTTTTT; CDR3 protein: CASSPKITGELFF
J gene: TRBJ1-1; V gene: TRBV5-1; CDR3 length: 14; D gene: TRBD1; clone size: many; CDR3 DNA: TGCGCCAGCAGCAGGGACAGGGGAAGGACTGAAGCTTTCTTT; CDR3 protein: CASSRDRGRTEAFF
J gene: TRBJ2-7; V gene: TRBV20-1; CDR3 length: 13; D gene: NA; clone size: many; CDR3 DNA: TGCAGTGCCCCCGGTTTGAGGGGCTACGAGCAGTACTTC; CDR3 protein: CSAPGLRGYEQYF
J gene: TRBJ2-1; V gene: TRBV7-8; CDR3 length: 15; D gene: TRBD2; clone size: NA; CDR3 DNA: TGTGCCAGCACCTCTAGCGGGAGGGAGTTCAATGAGCAGTTCTTC; CDR3 protein: CASTSSGREFNEQFF
J gene: TRBJ2-2; V gene: TRBV10-3; CDR3 length: 16; D gene: NA; clone size: many; CDR3 DNA: TGTGCCATCAGGACCCGACAGGAAAGTCAGGCCGGGGAGCTGTTTTTT; CDR3 protein: CAIRTRQESQAGELFF
J gene: TRBJ2-3; V gene: TRBV11-3; CDR3 length: 18; D gene: TRBD2; clone size: many; CDR3 DNA: TGTGCCAGCAGCTTAGTGGGACTAGCGGGGGGTTTTACAGATACGCAGTATTTT; CDR3 protein: CASSLVGLAGGFTDTQYF
J gene: TRBJ2-2; V gene: TRBV4-1; CDR3 length: 16; D gene: TRBD1; clone size: few; CDR3 DNA: TGCGCCAGCAGCCAAGATCCCCGAACAGGGGAGGGGGAGCTGTTTTTT; CDR3 protein: CASSQDPRTGEGELFF
J gene: TRBJ1-4; V gene: TRBV5-1; CDR3 length: 14; D gene: TRBD1; clone size: many; CDR3 DNA: TGCGCCAGCAGCATGGGACAGGGGGGGGAAAAACTGTTTTTT; CDR3 protein: CASSMGQGGEKLFF
J gene: TRBJ1-6; V gene: TRBV7-9; CDR3 length: 11; D gene: NA; clone size: many; CDR3 DNA: TGTGCCAGCAGCTTGGGTTCACCCCTCCACTTT; CDR3 protein: CASSLGSPLHF
J gene: TRBJ2-1; V gene: TRBV6-5; CDR3 length: 14; D gene: NA; clone size: NA; CDR3 DNA: TGTGCCAGCAGTTACTCAGGCAGGGGAGCAGAGCAGTTCTTC; CDR3 protein: CASSYSGRGAEQFF
J gene: TRBJ1-6; V gene: TRBV20-1; CDR3 length: 14; D gene: NA; clone size: many; CDR3 DNA: TGCAGTGCTAGAGAGGGCTCCTATAATTCACCCCTCCACTTT; CDR3 protein: CSAREGSYNSPLHF